The source of this TCR beta chain is a study of memory B cells and T cells in multiple sclerosis. Data came from immunoSEQ multiplex PCR; TCRdb stores just in-frame clones and leaves some out. In the table there are 35,000 to 55,000 clones, roughly 80% of which are singletons. Broader study findings: Normalization was needed because clone-set size differences affected shared clonotype counts.

Germline CDR1 is SGHTA and CDR2 is FQGNSA. This CDR3 contains 13 residues. Deletions cut 6 bases from V and 5 bases from J, with 11 bases between. Separate sequencing covered autoproliferating (CFSE-dim) and non-proliferating (CFSE-high) T cells from stimulus-free culture. Cultures began with roughly 5x10^7 CFSE-labeled PBMCs, unstimulated for roughly 7 days, with replicate wells pooled. PBMCs were labeled with around 0.5 uM CFSE and cultured without exogenous stimuli. Concerning this clone itself: Antigen specificity is unknown.

The specimen was PBMCs from blood kept in culture. The receptor was derived from a human donor with multiple sclerosis. V usage is TRBV7-2 and J usage is TRBJ2-1, with no clear D. The CDR3 sequence: CASRVTLNNEQFF. CDR3 nucleotides: TGTGCCAGCAGAGTAACCCTTAACAATGAGCAGTTCTTC.